This T cell receptor beta chain is from a study of T cells expressing NK-cell markers. Turning to the study itself: There were seven HCMV-seropositive donors and one seronegative donor among the eight sequenced.

There are 12 residues in the CDR3. CDR1 and CDR2 (germline): DFQATT, SNEGSKA (reference sequence). One entry per CDR3 protein, without DNA, is what TCRdb gives after re-calling the 5' RACE reads. The repertoire table contains 400,000 to 450,000 distinct CDR3 sequences. The specimen sequenced was blood T cells: a sorted CD56 or NKG2C T cell subset, CD4+ or CD8+ T cells, or bulk PBMC T cells (not recorded which). The clonotype comes from a woman between 18 and 75 years old in good health. V gene TRBV20-1 combines with J gene TRBJ2-5; TCRdb selects TRBD1, and the lack of DNA leaves this call unchecked. The CDR3 sequence is CSVRGPGETQYF.